The 10 T cell receptor beta chains presented below share a single source sample, sequenced in a study of blood T cell repertoires in COVID-19. The protocol was immunoSEQ multiplex PCR, while the TCRdb copy is restricted to in-frame clones and leaves out a portion. This sample has over 200,000 clones, with 75% to 85% found just once. The sample comprised peripheral blood. Source of these receptors: a man aged 35-49 years who had recovered from COVID-19.

V and J are TRBV6-1 and TRBJ1-2; no definite D call. Germline V gene sequence: CDR1 MNHNS, CDR2 SASEGT. The CDR3 consists of 12 residues. Trimming cost V 3 bases and J 8 bases, with 10 bases left between them. The DNA for the CDR3 is TGTGCCAGCAGTGACCCCAAGAGGGGCTACACCTTC. It yields the protein CASSDPKRGYTF.

A single count supports this clone. V usage is TRBV2 and J usage is TRBJ2-7; no definite D call. Between the trimmed V and J ends, which lost 3 bases and 2 bases, there was a span of 11 bases. The CDR3 is 14 amino acids. Germline CDR1 reads SNHLY; CDR2 reads FYNNEI. The CDR3 bases are TGTGCCAGCAGTGATCACACCCCACCCTACGAGCAGTACTTC. This gives the protein CASSDHTPPYEQYF.

The gene calls are TRBV6-5 and TRBJ2-1, with a possible D match to TRBD2 (6 bases). V lost 6 bases and J 10 bases, leaving 19 bases between the germline ends. The CDR3 contains 14 residues. Germline V gives CDR1 MNHEY, CDR2 SVGAGI. CDR3 nucleotides: TGTGCCAGCAGCCCGGGGCGGGGACGAGGAGAGCAGTTCTTC. Its protein is CASSPGRGRGEQFF.

The V and J genes are TRBV21-1 and TRBJ2-5; the table names TRBD2, a call not compared with the DNA. TRBV21-1 corresponds to a pseudogene. The length of the CDR3 is 12 residues. DNA for the CDR3: TGTGCCAGCAGCAGCAAGGAGGAGACCCAGTACTTC. This codes for CASSSKEETQYF.

The rearrangement joins TRBV10-3 to TRBJ1-2, with TRBD1 as a possible D gene (5 bases). The germline V and J ends were trimmed by 3 bases and 6 bases, with 14 bases remaining between them. Germline loops: CDR1 ENHRY, CDR2 SYGVKD. The CDR3 runs to 14 residues. CDR3 DNA: TGTGCCATCAGTGATTATGGGCCCAGGGATGGCTACACCTTC. Translated, it gives CAISDYGPRDGYTF.

The table lists this clone with a few counts. V is TRBV6-6 and J is TRBJ1-2; D is ambiguous. V lost 0 bases, J lost 4 bases, and 9 bases lay in between. This CDR3 is 14 amino acids long. Per germline, CDR1 MNHNY and CDR2 SVGAGI (reference sequence). CDR3 nucleotide sequence: TGTGCCAGCAGTTACTCGGAAGGGAGCTATGGCTACACCTTC. Protein: CASSYSEGSYGYTF.

The rearrangement links TRBV30 to TRBJ1-2; weak D call: TRBD1 (5 bases). Trimming stripped 0 bases from V and 6 bases from J, with 17 bases between. The CDR3 extends over 15 amino acids. From germline, CDR1 is GTSNPN and CDR2 SVGIG (reference sequence). The CDR3 sequence: CAWSVGGWVLHGYTF. The CDR3 coding sequence is TGTGCCTGGAGTGTGGGGGGATGGGTCCTCCATGGCTACACCTTC. The complete variable domain, with remaining parts taken from reference TRBV30 and TRBJ1-2, reads SQTIHQWPATLVQPVGSPLSLECTVEGTSNPNLYWYRQAAGRGLQLLFYSVGIGQISSEVPQNLSASRPQDRQFILSSKKLLLSDSGFYLCAWSVGGWVLHGYTFGSGTRLTVV.

This clone was picked up one time. The rearrangement uses TRBV27 and TRBJ2-7; TRBD2 matches 8 bases. Unmatched junction bases numbered 9, after V lost 1 base and J lost 7 bases. Per the germline V gene, CDR1 is MNHEY and CDR2 is SMNVEV (reference sequence). This CDR3 region has 15 residues. CDR3 residues: CASSLLPAGAWEQYF. DNA for the CDR3: TGTGCCAGCAGTTTATTGCCAGCGGGAGCGTGGGAGCAGTACTTC.

V and J are TRBV7-2 and TRBJ1-3; D ambiguous. The CDR3 spans 14 residues. Germline CDR1 reads SGHTA; CDR2 reads FQGNSA. The V gene lost 3 bases and the J gene lost 0 bases, with 6 bases spanning the gap. CDR3 region: CASSFFLSGNTIYF. The CDR3 DNA reads as TGTGCCAGCAGCTTTTTTCTCTCTGGAAACACCATATATTTT.

The chain is built from TRBV2 and TRBJ2-1, with D unclear. The CDR3 contains 12 residues. Germline V CDR1 and CDR2: SNHLY, FYNNEI. Trimming took 2 bases from V and 14 from J, leaving 13 bases between them. The CDR3 loop reads CASSESRDSKFF. The DNA of the CDR3 is TGTGCCAGCAGTGAATCGCGAGACTCAAAGTTCTTC.